There are many counts of the clone carrying this TCR beta chain. Its antigen is currently unknown. The data belong to a study of regulatory T cells in long-lasting Graves disease. Findings of the study overall: There were preferences for TRBV28, TRBJ1-2 and TRBJ2-5 in persistent disease.

Relying on iRepertoire HTBI primers and Arm-PCR of CDR3 regions, the team built TCR beta libraries. TCRdb re-analysed the multiplex PCR reads in MiXCR, keeping a single row per CDR3 protein. The table lists roughly 250,000 distinct CDR3 sequences, around a sixth of them singletons. The CDR3 loop spans 16 amino acids. Trimming stripped 5 bases from V and 2 bases from J, with 19 bases between. Germline CDR1 reads DFQATT; CDR2 reads SNEGSKA (reference sequence). Noted time point: newly diagnosed GD, antithyroid drugs for less than 3 months. The TCR library was prepared using RNA isolated from PBMCs. Each of the patients was recruited from an endocrinology department situated in Xi'an, China. Into tubes containing EDTA, nine milliliters of peripheral blood were drawn. Another study also made use of these data, one on T cells in Graves' hyperthyroidism and ophthalmopathy.

The sequencing used peripheral blood mononuclear cells (PBMCs), collected at new diagnosis, from a patient treated with antithyroid drugs. The clonotype was recovered from a woman between 25 and 40 years old with Graves disease. The V call is TRBV20-1, the J call TRBJ1-5, with D tentatively TRBD1 (6 bases). In DNA, the CDR3 is TGCAGTGCTGAGACTAGCAGGGGTTTGGGCAATCAGCCCCAGCATTTT. This sequence encodes CSAETSRGLGNQPQHF.